The rows below give T cell receptor beta chains drawn from one sample of a study of blood T cells in healthy people across ages. TCRdb itself ran the 5' RACE reads through MiXCR, one entry per CDR3 protein. Of a few hundred thousand distinct CDR3 sequences in the sample, about 25% were seen once. Sequenced sample: blood. Source of these receptors: a woman aged 70-85 years in good health. Both conserved end residues are part of each CDR3. D genes are given only for firm matches. Clone size is stated in some rows and not others, as once, few, many or a class when expanded.

TRBJ2-7	TRBV7-2	TRBD1	15	-	TGTGCCGGCAGCTTAGGGGACAGGGTAGGGGGAGTGCAGTACTTC	CAGSLGDRVGGVQYF
TRBJ1-4	TRBV19	-	13	-	TGTGCCAGTAGTCAGGGGTCTGAAGAAAAACTGTTTTTT	CASSQGSEEKLFF
TRBJ2-1	TRBV29-1	TRBD1	16	few	TGCAGCGTTGAGGAGGGGACAGGAGCTTCCTACAATGAGCAGTTCTTC	CSVEEGTGASYNEQFF
TRBJ2-7	TRBV6-2/TRBV6-3	TRBD1	14	few	TGTGCCAGCAGTTGGACAGGGGGTCGGTACGAGCAGTACTTC	CASSWTGGRYEQYF
TRBJ2-5	TRBV20-1	TRBD2	19	-	TGCAGTGCTAGAGGGCTCCTAGCGGGGTCCTACACCTGGGGAGAGACCCAGTACTTC	CSARGLLAGSYTWGETQYF
TRBJ2-1	TRBV4-2	-	14	few	TGTGCCAGCAGCCAAGGGTCTACTAAGAATGAGCAGTTCTTC	CASSQGSTKNEQFF
TRBJ1-4	TRBV28	-	12	few	TGTGCCAGCAGCTGGGGGGTGGCAAGTCTGTTTTTT	CASSWGVASLFF
TRBJ2-1	TRBV7-2	TRBD2	15	few	TGTGCCAGCAGCGTTCAGCGGGGGGCCTACAATGAGCAGTTCTTC	CASSVQRGAYNEQFF
TRBJ1-5	TRBV2	-	15	few	TGTGCCAGCAGGGTAAACCGGGAACCCAATCAGCCCCAGCATTTT	CASRVNREPNQPQHF
TRBJ1-1	TRBV29-1	-	12	few	TGCAGCGTTGGATGGGCAAACACTGAAGCTTTCTTT	CSVGWANTEAFF
TRBJ2-5	TRBV7-2	-	13	-	TGTGCCAGCAGCGTCCGGGTTACGGAGACCCAGTACTTC	CASSVRVTETQYF
TRBJ2-1	TRBV20-1	-	13	few	TGCAGTGCTAGGGTTGGGAAAGGCAGTGAGCAGTTCTTC	CSARVGKGSEQFF
TRBJ2-7	TRBV5-1	-	16	-	TGCGCCAGCAGCTTGGTGGCAGGAGGGTTAGGAGACGAGCAGTACTTC	CASSLVAGGLGDEQYF